This TCR beta chain emerged from a study of T cells in Graves' hyperthyroidism and ophthalmopathy. Study details: Peripheral blood was secured at the point of initial diagnosis, before any treatment.

This CDR3 contains 13 residues. V shed 6 bases and J shed 1 base, with 10 bases lying between them. Amplification yielded TCR beta CDR3 regions, with RNA transcripts as the source. HTBI primers drove first-round RT-PCR of the TCR CDR3. TCRdb re-called the multiplex PCR reads through MiXCR, storing one row per CDR3 protein. The sample gives hundreds of thousands of distinct CDR3 sequences, around a quarter of which show up once; approximately 10% is in the top ten. It was uncontrolled infection, other autoimmune disease, pregnancy or lactation that excluded patients. The authors obtained PBMCs from around 10 ml of fresh peripheral blood. Ten or more counts support this clonotype. Its antigen remains unknown. Overall study findings and caveats: Most clonotypes expanded in thyroid above 0.001 were likewise present in blood.

The clonotype originates from a woman aged 30 to 39 with Graves' ophthalmopathy. V gene TRBV12-3 or TRBV12-4 combines with J gene TRBJ2-7, with D perhaps assigned TRBD1 or TRBD2 (5 bases each). Sequencing input: blood. The CDR3 spells CASSPGRSYEQYF. CDR3 bases: TGTGCCAGCAGCCCGGGACGGTCCTACGAGCAGTACTTC.